The clone carrying this T cell receptor (beta chain) was recorded only once. Libraries were prepared by immunoSEQ multiplex PCR; TCRdb keeps only in-frame clonotypes and omits some of them. The sample yields roughly 50,000 clones, more than 75% seen once. This entry is derived from a study of blood T cell repertoires in COVID-19. Germline V gene sequence: CDR1 MNHEY, CDR2 SVGEGT. J lost 5 bases, V lost 4 bases, and 7 bases had no gene match. The CDR3 contains 15 residues. Sequenced material: peripheral blood. The chain couples TRBV6-2 or TRBV6-3 to TRBJ2-4; TRBD1 matches at 8 bases. This sequence originates from a man aged 65-85 years with acute or convalescent COVID-19. DNA for the CDR3: TGTGCCAGCAGTTCGACAGGGGTACTCCAAAACATTCAGTACTTC. Translation gives CASSSTGVLQNIQYF.